This is a list of T cell receptor beta chains from one sample in a study of tumour-infiltrating T cells in Burkitt lymphoma. The table came from immunoSEQ multiplex PCR; TCRdb's copy has only in-frame clones and leaves some out. The sample lists some 1,400 clones; 13% were seen once. The sample comprised tumor tissue. The receptor source for this set is a human donor with Burkitt lymphoma. The CDR3 runs from the conserved cysteine through the conserved F or W. Fields, in order: V gene, J gene, D gene, clone size, CDR3 protein, CDR3 DNA. A D gene is named only where the DNA matches it firmly. Rows give clone size only sometimes, using once, few, many, or a class for an expanded clone.

TRBV19,TRBJ1-2,-,-,CASSSPTGLAYGYTF,TGTGCCAGTAGTAGCCCGACAGGTCTTGCCTATGGCTACACCTTC
TRBV5-4,TRBJ2-5,TRBD2,-,CASSFSGSYQETQYF,TGTGCCAGCAGCTTTAGCGGGTCGTACCAAGAGACCCAGTACTTC
TRBV5-6,TRBJ2-4,TRBD2,-,CASSLTSGRYIQYF,TGTGCCAGCAGCTTGACTAGCGGGAGATACATTCAGTACTTC
TRBV5-1,TRBJ2-3,TRBD2,-,CASSSGAGGTDTQYF,TGCGCCAGCAGCTCGGGGGCGGGAGGGACAGATACGCAGTATTTT
TRBV27,TRBJ1-1,-,few,CASSLGQVNTEAFF,TGTGCCAGCAGTTTAGGGCAGGTAAACACTGAAGCTTTCTTT
TRBV20-1,TRBJ1-5,-,few,CSARGPQPQHF,TGCAGTGCTAGAGGCCCCCAGCCCCAGCATTTT
TRBV27,TRBJ2-5,-,-,CASSPEYQETQYF,TGTGCCAGCAGTCCAGAGTACCAAGAGACCCAGTACTTC
TRBV5-1,TRBJ2-3,-,large,CASSLDRGTDTQYF,TGCGCCAGCAGCTTGGACAGGGGCACAGATACGCAGTATTTT
TRBV6-1,TRBJ2-5,-,-,CASTQGGQETQYF,TGTGCCAGCACCCAGGGAGGTCAAGAGACCCAGTACTTC
TRBV7-6,TRBJ2-1,-,few,CASSLGGGPYNEQFF,TGTGCCAGCAGCTTAGGTGGCGGCCCCTACAATGAGCAGTTCTTC
TRBV19,TRBJ1-1,-,few,CASSIDPGVRAEAFF,TGTGCCAGTAGTATAGATCCGGGGGTACGGGCTGAAGCTTTCTTT
TRBV19,TRBJ2-1,TRBD2,-,CASSFLTSVGNEQFF,TGTGCCAGTAGTTTCCTGACTAGCGTGGGCAATGAGCAGTTCTTC
TRBV15,TRBJ2-6,-,-,CATSRDWAGPLGANVLTF,TGTGCCACCAGCAGAGATTGGGCAGGTCCTCTCGGGGCCAACGTCCTGACTTTC
TRBV6-1,TRBJ1-2,-,-,CASSEPTVLYGYTF,TGTGCCAGCAGTGAACCGACAGTCCTCTATGGCTACACCTTC
TRBV30,TRBJ1-5,-,few,CAVSSQPNQPQHF,TGTGCAGTCTCGAGCCAGCCGAATCAGCCCCAGCATTTT
TRBV19,TRBJ1-5,TRBD1,few,CASSIGDRERPQHF,TGTGCCAGTAGTATTGGGGACAGGGAAAGACCCCAGCATTTT
TRBV27,TRBJ2-1,-,few,CASAKGRASSYNEQFF,TGTGCCAGCGCAAAAGGGCGGGCCAGCTCCTACAATGAGCAGTTCTTC
TRBV20-1,TRBJ1-1,-,-,CSVGQNTEAFF,TGCAGTGTTGGACAGAACACTGAAGCTTTCTTT
TRBV15,TRBJ1-5,-,-,CATQQGTNQPQHF,TGTGCCACCCAACAGGGAACGAACCAGCCCCAGCATTTT
TRBV5-1,TRBJ2-1,TRBD2,-,CASSLGGGVYNEQFF,TGCGCCAGCAGCTTGGGCGGGGGGGTCTACAATGAGCAGTTCTTC
TRBV5-4,TRBJ2-3,TRBD2,-,CASSLPGTSGGGSTDTQYF,TGTGCCAGCAGCTTGCCGGGGACTAGCGGGGGGGGGAGCACAGATACGCAGTATTTT
TRBV7-8,TRBJ1-3,-,-,CASSLEALGLAGNTIYF,TGTGCCAGCAGCTTAGAGGCGCTAGGGTTGGCTGGAAACACCATATATTTT
TRBV20-1,TRBJ1-3,-,-,CSAGSGNTIYF,TGCAGTGCTGGCTCTGGAAACACCATATATTTT
TRBV14,TRBJ2-5,-,few,CAFQETQYF,TGTGCCTTTCAAGAGACCCAGTACTTC
TRBV7-9,TRBJ2-1,-,few,CASSDSLSGYNEQFF,TGTGCCAGCAGCGACTCTCTCTCGGGCTACAATGAGCAGTTCTTC
TRBV6-5,TRBJ1-3,-,-,CATSGVGNTIYF,TGTGCCACCTCGGGAGTGGGAAACACCATATATTTT
TRBV13,TRBJ1-2,-,-,CASSLTTNYGYTF,TGTGCCAGCAGCTTGACAACTAACTATGGCTACACCTTC
TRBV18,TRBJ1-5,-,-,CVSSKQGREQPQHF,TGTGTCAGCTCGAAACAGGGAAGGGAACAGCCCCAGCATTTT
TRBV6-6,TRBJ1-1,-,-,CASTDTKGNTEAFF,TGTGCCAGCACCGACACAAAAGGCAACACTGAAGCTTTCTTT
TRBV5-1,TRBJ1-5,-,-,CASSRDGNQPQHF,TGCGCCAGCAGCCGGGACGGCAATCAGCCCCAGCATTTT
TRBV10-3,TRBJ1-1,TRBD1,-,CAIRTGGANTEAFF,TGTGCCATCAGGACAGGGGGCGCGAACACTGAAGCTTTCTTT
TRBV11-2,TRBJ2-3,TRBD2,-,CASSAETSSTDTQYF,TGTGCCAGCAGCGCAGAGACTAGCAGCACAGATACGCAGTATTTT
TRBV7-3,TRBJ2-3,-,-,CASSSDSTDTQYF,TGTGCCAGCAGCTCGGACAGCACAGATACGCAGTATTTT
TRBV6-5,TRBJ2-5,-,-,CASSHGLAVETQYF,TGTGCCAGCAGCCACGGGCTAGCTGTGGAGACCCAGTACTTC
TRBV28,TRBJ2-5,TRBD1,few,CASSFNYWSPGQLQETQYF,TGTGCCAGCAGTTTCAATTATTGGAGCCCGGGACAGCTACAAGAGACCCAGTACTTC
TRBV2,TRBJ2-1,TRBD2,large,CASTQDSGKNEQFF,TGTGCCAGCACTCAGGATAGCGGGAAGAATGAGCAGTTCTTC
TRBV5-6,TRBJ1-4,TRBD1,-,CASSLAGQGVSEKLFF,TGTGCCAGCAGCTTGGCGGGACAGGGAGTGAGCGAAAAACTGTTTTTT
TRBV27,TRBJ1-1,-,-,CASSFRGYGTEAFF,TGTGCCAGCAGTTTTCGGGGATACGGCACTGAAGCTTTCTTT
TRBV7-9,TRBJ2-2,TRBD1,-,CASILTQRTGGMLELFF,TGTGCCAGCATCCTGACCCAACGGACAGGGGGTATGTTGGAGCTGTTTTTT
TRBV19,TRBJ2-4,TRBD2,-,CASSMGSGGYIQYF,TGTGCCAGTAGTATGGGATCGGGAGGTTACATTCAGTACTTC
TRBV9,TRBJ2-3,-,few,CASKGGGNTDTQYF,TGTGCCAGCAAAGGGGGAGGGAACACAGATACGCAGTATTTT
TRBV2,TRBJ2-5,-,few,CASSEVEETQYF,TGTGCCAGCAGTGAAGTGGAAGAGACCCAGTACTTC
TRBV7-3,TRBJ2-3,-,large,CASSDGTARTDTQYF,TGTGCCAGCAGCGACGGGACGGCTAGGACAGATACGCAGTATTTT
TRBV19,TRBJ2-3,-,-,CASSHRFNQPQYF,TGTGCCAGTAGTCACAGATTCAATCAGCCCCAGTATTTT
TRBV5-1,TRBJ1-2,-,few,CASSTATAEDYGYTF,TGCGCCAGCAGCACGGCGACAGCGGAGGACTATGGCTACACCTTC
TRBV5-1,TRBJ1-2,-,few,CASSIAIGTWHYGYTF,TGCGCCAGCAGCATAGCAATCGGAACCTGGCACTATGGCTACACCTTC
TRBV7-2,TRBJ2-5,-,few,CASSGNRGKETQYF,TGTGCCAGCAGCGGCAATCGGGGAAAAGAGACCCAGTACTTC
TRBV29-1,TRBJ2-1,TRBD2,few,CSVEVTGGLGEQFF,TGCAGCGTTGAAGTGACGGGGGGGCTGGGTGAGCAGTTCTTC
TRBV2,TRBJ1-1,-,-,CASSEGGLEAFF,TGTGCCAGTAGTGAAGGGGGACTTGAAGCTTTCTTT
TRBV4-3,TRBJ2-2,TRBD2,-,CASSQFFGLAGGPSMSTGELFF,TGCGCCAGCAGCCAATTCTTCGGACTAGCGGGAGGGCCCTCTATGAGCACCGGGGAGCTGTTTTTT
TRBV5-1,TRBJ2-2,-,few,CASSVQGPTGELFF,TGCGCCAGCAGCGTACAGGGTCCCACCGGGGAGCTGTTTTTT
TRBV7-2,TRBJ2-1,-,few,CASSLADGNNEQFF,TGTGCCAGCAGCTTAGCGGACGGGAACAATGAGCAGTTCTTC
TRBV7-8,TRBJ2-3,TRBD1,few,CASSFRQGTDTQYF,TGTGCCAGCAGCTTCCGACAGGGAACAGATACGCAGTATTTT
TRBV19,TRBJ1-1,-,few,CASSPSGGPEAFF,TGTGCCAGTAGCCCATCGGGGGGTCCTGAAGCTTTCTTT
TRBV27,TRBJ2-3,TRBD2,few,CASRVSGTDTQYF,TGTGCCAGCAGGGTTAGCGGGACAGATACGCAGTATTTT